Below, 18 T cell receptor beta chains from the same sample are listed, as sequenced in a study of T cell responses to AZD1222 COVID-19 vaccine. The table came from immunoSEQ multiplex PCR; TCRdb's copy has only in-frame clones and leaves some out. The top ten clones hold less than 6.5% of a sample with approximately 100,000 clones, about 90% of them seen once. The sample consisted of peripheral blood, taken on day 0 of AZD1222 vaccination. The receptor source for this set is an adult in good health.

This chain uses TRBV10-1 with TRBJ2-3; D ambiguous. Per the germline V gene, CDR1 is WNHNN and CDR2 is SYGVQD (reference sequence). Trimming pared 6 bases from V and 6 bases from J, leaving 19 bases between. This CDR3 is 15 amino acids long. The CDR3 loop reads CASSDSDRASDTQYF. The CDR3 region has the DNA TGCGCCAGCAGCGATTCGGACCGGGCGTCGGATACGCAGTATTTT.

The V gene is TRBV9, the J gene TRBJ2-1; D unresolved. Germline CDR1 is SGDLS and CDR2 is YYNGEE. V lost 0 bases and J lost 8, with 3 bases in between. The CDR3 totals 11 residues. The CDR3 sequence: CASSVDDEQFF. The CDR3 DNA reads TGTGCCAGCAGCGTAGACGATGAGCAGTTCTTC. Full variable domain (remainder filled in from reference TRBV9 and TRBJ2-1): DSGVTQTPKHLITATGQRVTLRCSPRSGDLSVYWYQQSLDQGLQFLIQYYNGEERAKGNILERFSAQQFPDLHSELNLSSLELGDSALYFCASSVDDEQFFGPGTRLTVL.

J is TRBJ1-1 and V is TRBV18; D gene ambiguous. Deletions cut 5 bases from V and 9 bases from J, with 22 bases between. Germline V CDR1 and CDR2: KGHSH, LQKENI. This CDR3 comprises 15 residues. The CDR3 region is CASSTAGSGYYQAFF. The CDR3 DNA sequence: TGTGCCAGCTCAACCGCCGGCTCCGGGTACTATCAAGCTTTCTTT.

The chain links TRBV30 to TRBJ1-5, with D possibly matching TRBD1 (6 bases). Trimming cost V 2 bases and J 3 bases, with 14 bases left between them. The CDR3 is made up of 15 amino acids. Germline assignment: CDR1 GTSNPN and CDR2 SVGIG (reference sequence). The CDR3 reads CAWSRLGAINQPQHF. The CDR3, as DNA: TGTGCCTGGAGTAGACTGGGGGCAATCAATCAGCCCCAGCATTTT.

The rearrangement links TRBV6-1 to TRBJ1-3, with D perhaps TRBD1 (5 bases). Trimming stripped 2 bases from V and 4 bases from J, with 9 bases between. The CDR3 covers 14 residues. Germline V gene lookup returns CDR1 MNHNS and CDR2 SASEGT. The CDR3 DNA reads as TGTGCCAGCAGTGAACAACAGGTCGGAAACACCATATATTTT. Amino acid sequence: CASSEQQVGNTIYF.

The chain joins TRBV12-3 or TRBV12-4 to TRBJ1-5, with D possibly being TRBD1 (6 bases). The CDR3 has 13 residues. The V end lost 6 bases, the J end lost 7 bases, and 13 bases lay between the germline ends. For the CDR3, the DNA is TGTGCCAGCAGCCTTACCGGGGGCCAGCCCCAGCATTTT. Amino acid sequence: CASSLTGGQPQHF.

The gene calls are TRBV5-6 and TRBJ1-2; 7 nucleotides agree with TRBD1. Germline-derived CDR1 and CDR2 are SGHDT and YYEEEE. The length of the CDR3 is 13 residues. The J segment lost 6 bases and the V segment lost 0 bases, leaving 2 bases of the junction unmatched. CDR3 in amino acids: CASSLAGQDGYTF. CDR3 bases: TGTGCCAGCAGCTTGGCCGGACAGGATGGCTACACCTTC.

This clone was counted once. CDR3 in amino acids: CASSPAGRGIYEQYF. The CDR3 region has the DNA TGTGCCAGCTCACCGGCCGGGAGAGGGATTTACGAGCAGTACTTC. The chain links TRBV18 to TRBJ2-7; D might be TRBD2 (6 bases). Trimming pared 3 bases from V and 4 bases from J, leaving 16 bases between. This CDR3 is built from 15 residues. The germline V gene encodes CDR1 KGHSH and CDR2 LQKENI.

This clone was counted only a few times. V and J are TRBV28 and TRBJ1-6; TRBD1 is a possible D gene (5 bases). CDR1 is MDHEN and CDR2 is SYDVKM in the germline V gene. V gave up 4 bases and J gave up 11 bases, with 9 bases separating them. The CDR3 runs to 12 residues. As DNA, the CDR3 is TGTGCCAGCAGTTATAAGGGGACACCCCTCCACTTT. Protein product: CASSYKGTPLHF.

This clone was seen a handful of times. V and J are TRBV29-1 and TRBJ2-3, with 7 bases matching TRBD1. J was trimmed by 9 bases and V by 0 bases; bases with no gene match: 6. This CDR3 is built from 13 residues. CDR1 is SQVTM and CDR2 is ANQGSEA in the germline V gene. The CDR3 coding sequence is TGCAGCGTTGAAGATGACAGGGTGATGACGCAGTATTTT. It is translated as CSVEDDRVMTQYF.

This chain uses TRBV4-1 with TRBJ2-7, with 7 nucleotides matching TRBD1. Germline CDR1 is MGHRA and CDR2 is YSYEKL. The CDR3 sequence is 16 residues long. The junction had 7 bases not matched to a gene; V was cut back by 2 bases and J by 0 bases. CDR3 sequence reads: CASSQSGQARSYEQYF. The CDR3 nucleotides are TGCGCCAGCAGCCAATCTGGACAGGCCCGCTCCTACGAGCAGTACTTC.

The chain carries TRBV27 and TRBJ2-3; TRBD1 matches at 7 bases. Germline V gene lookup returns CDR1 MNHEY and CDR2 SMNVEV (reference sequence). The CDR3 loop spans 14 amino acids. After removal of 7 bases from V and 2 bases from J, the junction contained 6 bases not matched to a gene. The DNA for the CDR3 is TGTGCCAGCACCCCGGACAGGTTCACAGATACGCAGTATTTT. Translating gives CASTPDRFTDTQYF.

CDR3 in amino acids: CASSRWTGKYEQYF. The CDR3 DNA follows: TGTGCCAGCAGCCGATGGACAGGGAAGTACGAGCAGTACTTC. The gene calls are TRBV7-9 and TRBJ2-7; the match to TRBD1 covers 8 bases. From germline, CDR1 is SEHNR and CDR2 FQNEAQ (reference sequence). V shed 5 bases, J shed 4 bases, and the junction held 7 bases outside the gene matches. The CDR3 has 14 amino acids.

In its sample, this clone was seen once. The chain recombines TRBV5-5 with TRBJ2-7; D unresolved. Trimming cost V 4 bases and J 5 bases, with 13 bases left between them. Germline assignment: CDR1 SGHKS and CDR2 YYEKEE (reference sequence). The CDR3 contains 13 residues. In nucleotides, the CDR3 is TGTGCCAGCAGCGTGGACCGCTTAGACGAGCAGTACTTC. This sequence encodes CASSVDRLDEQYF.

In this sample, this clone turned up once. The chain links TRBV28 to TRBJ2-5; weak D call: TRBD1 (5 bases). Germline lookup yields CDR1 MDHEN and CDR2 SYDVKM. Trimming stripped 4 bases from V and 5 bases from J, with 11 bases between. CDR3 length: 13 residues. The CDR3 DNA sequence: TGTGCCAGCAGTTCGGTAGGGGTCGAGACCCAGTACTTC. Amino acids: CASSSVGVETQYF.

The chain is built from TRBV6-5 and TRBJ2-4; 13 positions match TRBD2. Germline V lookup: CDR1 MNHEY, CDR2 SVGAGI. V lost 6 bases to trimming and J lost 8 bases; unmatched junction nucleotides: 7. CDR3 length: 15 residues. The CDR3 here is CASRRTSGSRDIQYF. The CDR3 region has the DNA TGTGCCAGCAGAAGGACTAGCGGGAGTCGGGACATTCAGTACTTC.

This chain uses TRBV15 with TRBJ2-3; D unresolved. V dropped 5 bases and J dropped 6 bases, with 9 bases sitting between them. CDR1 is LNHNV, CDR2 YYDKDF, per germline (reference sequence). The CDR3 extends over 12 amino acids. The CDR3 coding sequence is TGTGCCACCAGCTACGGGTTGGATACGCAGTATTTT. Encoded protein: CATSYGLDTQYF.

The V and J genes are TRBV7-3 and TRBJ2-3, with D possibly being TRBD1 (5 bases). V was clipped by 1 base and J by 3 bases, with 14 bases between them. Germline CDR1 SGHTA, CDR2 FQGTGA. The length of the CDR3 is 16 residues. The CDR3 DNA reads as TGTGCCAGCAGCTTAATCCCTGGGCAGGGAACAGATACGCAGTATTTT. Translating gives CASSLIPGQGTDTQYF.